This T cell receptor beta chain was profiled in a study of T cell responses to AZD1222 COVID-19 vaccine. Across the study: Combined were second doses at about 4 or about 12 weeks.

CDR3 size: 13 residues. Trimming left V 6 bases short and J 0 bases short, with 5 bases between. With regard to this clone: Antigen unknown.

Profiling relied on immunoSEQ multiplex PCR, and the TCRdb table lists in-frame clones only, not all of them. The data show roughly 150,000 clones, with more than 90% seen just once and more than 1.5% held by the top ten. Overall study results and limits: Only after the peak T cell response were repertoires sampled. Baseline seropositives among AZD1222 recipients totaled only five to seven. Among the donors, most were white British and more were female, and clonal diversity was possibly underestimated.

The chain recombines TRBV12-3 or TRBV12-4 with TRBJ2-2; a weak D match, TRBD2 (5 bases). This clonotype was sampled from an adult in good health. This specimen was peripheral blood, taken on day 0 of AZD1222 vaccination. CDR3 in DNA: TGTGCCAGCAGGGGAGCGAACACCGGGGAGCTGTTTTTT. Protein product: CASRGANTGELFF.